This T cell receptor beta chain was documented in a study of beta chain features in type 1 diabetes. Overall study context: Patient and healthy donor groups were alike in age, gender and cell yields.

Germline CDR1 is MNHEY and CDR2 is SVGAGI. V lost 5 bases, J lost 4 bases, and 15 bases lay in between. The CDR3 runs to 14 residues. There are a few counts of this clone. Its antigen is not identified. Broader study findings: When Type 1 diabetes patients were examined, their TCRB CDR3s proved moderately but significantly shorter in all four CD4+ subsets.

Every bit of the isolated RNA underwent reverse transcription, so sequencing read expressed TCRB transcripts. The data were produced by immunoSEQ multiplex PCR, yet TCRdb's version contains in-frame clones alone and is incomplete. The table lists hundreds of thousands of clones, roughly an eighth of them singletons. The chain links TRBV6-5 to TRBJ2-7; TRBD1 might be the D (6 bases). The sequenced sample was naive CD4+ T cells from blood. The clonotype originates from a man in his thirties or forties with type 1 diabetes. CDR3 in DNA: TGTGCCAGCAGTCAACAGGGCCGGGCATACGAGCAGTACTTC. This sequence encodes CASSQQGRAYEQYF.